This TCR beta chain was sequenced for a study of Ad26.COV2.S vaccination and SARS-CoV-2 variants. Using immunoSEQ multiplex PCR, the repertoire was profiled, and TCRdb retains in-frame clones only, with some absent. The repertoire consists of around 270,000 clones, with roughly 87% occurring once and the leading ten covering less than 3.5%. Treatment here: 15 to 20 received Ad26.COV2.S at low or high dose, single or two shots; about 5 received placebo; per-sample allocation not given. Specimens were obtained on day 63 following the first vaccine or placebo injection. The shot given was an Ad26 vector that makes Wuhan-strain SARS-CoV-2 spike. Sequenced here: peripheral blood, sampled in a trial of Ad26.COV2.S vaccine versus placebo. This receptor was taken from a person between 18 and 65 years old who received the Ad26.COV2.S COVID-19 vaccine or a placebo.

For the CDR3, the DNA is TGTGCCAGCAGCCCACCCGGCCCGTATGGCTACACCTTC. The encoded protein is CASSPPGPYGYTF. The chain combines TRBV9 with TRBJ1-2; D remains ambiguous. Trimming shortened V by 4 bases and J by 5 bases, and 12 bases separated the two germline ends. The CDR3 sequence is 13 residues long. Germline lookup yields CDR1 SGDLS and CDR2 YYNGEE.